This T cell receptor (beta chain) comes out of a study of T cell repertoires in cytomegalovirus infection. Study-wide results and caveats: Cumulative frequency of public TCR beta families picked out carriers of CMV plus the relevant HLA.

TCRdb independently ran MiXCR on the reads; one entry per CDR3 protein. Among around 200,000 distinct CDR3 sequences listed, about 18% were seen once. With V trimmed by 5 bases and J by 13 bases, 8 bases remained unmatched. Germline CDR1 is SGHNT and CDR2 is YENEEA. This CDR3 region has 12 residues. In the case of this clonotype: Its antigen is currently unknown.

This sequence joins TRBV11-3 and TRBJ2-1, with 7 bases matching TRBD1. The origin of this receptor is a human donor in good health (CMV status not recorded). Some clones in this sample may be carry-over from other donors' samples. Sequenced sample: CD8+ T cells from PBMCs. Here the CDR3 reads CASSIQGGAQFF. In DNA, the CDR3 is TGTGCCAGCAGCATCCAAGGGGGCGCTCAGTTCTTC.